A selection of T cell receptor beta chains follows, all from one sample in a study of blood T cells in healthy people across ages. TCRdb re-called the 5' RACE reads through MiXCR, storing one row per CDR3 protein. This sample has 540,000 or so distinct CDR3 sequences, with roughly 29% found just once. Material for sequencing was blood. The receptors were sampled from a woman aged 70 to 79 in good health. The CDR3 runs from the conserved cysteine through the conserved F or W. A D gene is named only where the DNA matches it firmly. Where a row states a size, it is once, few, many or the class of an expanded clone; other rows omit it.

J gene,D gene,V gene,clone size,CDR3 protein,CDR3 DNA
TRBJ2-7,TRBD2,TRBV6-5,few,CASSYNSGYEQYF,TGTGCCAGCAGTTACAATAGCGGGTACGAGCAGTACTTC
TRBJ1-3,TRBD1,TRBV29-1,few,CSVQKGAESTIYF,TGCAGCGTCCAGAAGGGGGCTGAGAGCACCATATATTTT
TRBJ1-2,NA,TRBV6-2/TRBV6-3,once,CASSSVSGTHYDYTF,TGTGCCAGCAGTTCCGTATCCGGGACACACTATGACTACACCTTC
TRBJ2-4,NA,TRBV6-1,few,CASSEAGFSPKNIQYF,TGTGCCAGCAGTGAAGCGGGATTTTCCCCAAAAAACATTCAGTACTTC
TRBJ2-2,TRBD1,TRBV9,many,CASSVSPQGAGTGELFF,TGTGCCAGCAGCGTATCCCCACAGGGGGCGGGGACCGGGGAGCTGTTTTTT
TRBJ2-5,NA,TRBV27,few,CASSSGGTAQETQYF,TGTGCCAGCAGTAGTGGCGGGACAGCGCAAGAGACCCAGTACTTC
TRBJ2-2,TRBD2,TRBV5-1,few,CASSWTSGAANTGELFF,TGCGCCAGCAGCTGGACTAGCGGAGCTGCGAACACCGGGGAGCTGTTTTTT
TRBJ1-1,NA,TRBV6-6,NA,CASRTVASEVFF,TGTGCCAGCCGAACCGTAGCCTCCGAAGTTTTCTTT
TRBJ2-1,TRBD1,TRBV15,few,CATSRAGQGHEQFF,TGTGCCACCAGCCGTGCAGGACAGGGACATGAGCAGTTCTTC
TRBJ2-1,NA,TRBV9,NA,CASNADGAYNEQFF,TGTGCCAGCAATGCGGACGGAGCCTACAATGAGCAGTTCTTC
TRBJ2-2,NA,TRBV5-1,many,CASSLRASENTGELFF,TGCGCCAGCAGCTTGAGGGCTAGCGAGAACACCGGGGAGCTGTTTTTT
TRBJ2-2,NA,TRBV3-1,few,CVSSHRGTGELFF,TGTGTCAGCAGCCATCGGGGGACCGGGGAGCTGTTTTTT
TRBJ2-5,TRBD1,TRBV5-4,NA,CASSSRQGAMETQYF,TGTGCCAGCAGCTCGAGACAGGGGGCTATGGAGACCCAGTACTTC
TRBJ1-1,NA,TRBV12-3/TRBV12-4,few,CASTLEGEGRRTEAFF,TGTGCCAGCACCCTTGAAGGGGAGGGGCGACGTACTGAAGCTTTCTTT
TRBJ1-3,TRBD1,TRBV12-3/TRBV12-4,few,CASSLHQGAGGNTIYF,TGTGCCAGCAGTTTACACCAGGGGGCAGGTGGAAACACCATATATTTT
TRBJ1-1,NA,TRBV7-2,few,CASSPPGVVAEAFF,TGTGCCAGCAGCCCCCCAGGGGTAGTAGCTGAAGCTTTCTTT
TRBJ2-7,NA,TRBV7-2,NA,CASSLSTVYEQYF,TGTGCCAGCAGCCTCAGTACGGTTTACGAGCAGTACTTC
TRBJ2-7,TRBD1,TRBV4-3,NA,CVSSTGTGDYEQYF,TGCGTCAGCAGTACCGGGACAGGGGATTACGAGCAGTACTTC
TRBJ1-1,NA,TRBV29-1,NA,CSVERDLDTEAFF,TGCAGCGTTGAGAGGGACCTTGACACTGAAGCTTTCTTT
TRBJ1-2,NA,TRBV4-1,few,CASSQGTRDGYTF,TGCGCCAGCAGCCAAGGCACCAGGGATGGCTACACCTTC
TRBJ2-2,TRBD1,TRBV20-1,NA,CSARKTGTGITGELFF,TGCAGTGCTAGGAAAACCGGGACAGGGATCACCGGGGAGCTGTTTTTT
TRBJ1-2,TRBD1,TRBV20-1,NA,CSARDLKQGDRGYNYGYTF,TGCAGTGCTAGAGATCTTAAGCAAGGGGACAGGGGGTATAACTATGGCTACACCTTC
TRBJ2-5,TRBD2,TRBV7-2,NA,CASSFTGTKETQYF,TGTGCCAGCAGTTTTACCGGGACTAAGGAGACCCAGTACTTC
TRBJ1-2,TRBD1,TRBV4-1,few,CAGSPRDRPNYGYTF,TGCGCCGGCAGCCCTAGGGACAGGCCTAACTACGGCTACACCTTC
TRBJ2-1,NA,TRBV14,few,CASSPHSSYNEQFF,TGTGCCAGCAGCCCGCACAGCTCCTACAATGAGCAGTTCTTC
TRBJ2-4,TRBD2,TRBV6-2/TRBV6-3,few,CASSYLRTSGLVKNIQYF,TGTGCCAGCAGTTACCTAAGGACTAGCGGGCTAGTCAAAAACATTCAGTACTTC
TRBJ2-3,TRBD2,TRBV4-2,NA,CASSQAGGGTDTQYF,TGTGCCAGCAGCCAAGCCGGGGGGGGCACAGATACGCAGTATTTT
TRBJ2-7,TRBD1,TRBV2,NA,CASSPTGALHEQYF,TGTGCCAGCTCTCCGACAGGGGCCCTCCACGAGCAGTACTTC
TRBJ1-4,NA,TRBV7-8,few,CASSQTPPGRRRDEKLFF,TGTGCCAGCAGCCAAACCCCGCCCGGAAGGAGGAGAGATGAAAAACTGTTTTTT
TRBJ1-2,TRBD1,TRBV6-6,NA,CASSYRTGGDGYTF,TGTGCCAGCAGTTACCGGACAGGGGGCGATGGCTACACCTTC
TRBJ2-7,NA,TRBV4-2,NA,CASSQVGGGSSSYEQYF,TGTGCCAGCAGCCAAGTGGGCGGAGGATCCAGCTCCTACGAGCAGTACTTC
TRBJ2-5,NA,TRBV7-2,NA,CASSFGRGAKETQYF,NA
TRBJ2-1,NA,TRBV11-2,NA,CASSTVRGARVNEQFF,TGTGCCAGCAGCACCGTGCGCGGGGCCAGGGTCAATGAGCAGTTCTTC
TRBJ2-7,NA,TRBV7-8,few,CASSLNPSYEQYF,TGTGCCAGCAGCTTAAACCCTTCCTACGAGCAGTACTTC
TRBJ1-1,TRBD1,TRBV5-1,few,CASSGQGGPTEAFF,TGCGCCAGCAGCGGGCAGGGGGGCCCCACTGAAGCTTTCTTT
TRBJ2-5,TRBD2,TRBV15,NA,CATSRGTSAPQETQYF,TGTGCCACCAGCAGGGGGACTAGCGCCCCCCAAGAGACCCAGTACTTC
TRBJ2-5,NA,TRBV29-1,NA,CSVRTEETQYF,TGCAGCGTACGGACAGAAGAGACCCAGTACTTC
TRBJ2-5,TRBD2,TRBV5-8,NA,CASSSGLYRWEEFYETQYF,TGTGCCAGCAGCTCGGGACTATACAGGTGGGAAGAGTTCTATGAGACCCAGTACTTC
TRBJ1-6,NA,TRBV4-3,few,CASSQEKKIYNSPLHF,TGCGCCAGCAGCCAAGAGAAGAAGATTTATAATTCACCCCTCCACTTT
TRBJ1-2,TRBD1,TRBV4-3,many,CASSHAITGDGYTF,TGCGCCAGCAGCCACGCAATCACAGGGGATGGCTACACCTTC
TRBJ1-2,NA,TRBV20-1,few,CSARGGARADGYTF,TGTAGTGCTAGAGGAGGCGCTCGGGCAGATGGCTACACCTTC
TRBJ2-7,NA,TRBV5-1,NA,CASSLSGTAKLEQYF,TGCGCCAGCAGCTTATCCGGGACTGCCAAATTGGAGCAGTACTTC
TRBJ2-7,TRBD1,TRBV4-2,NA,CASSQESTGGLNEQYF,TGTGCCAGCAGCCAAGAGAGCACAGGGGGTCTCAACGAGCAGTACTTC
TRBJ2-1,TRBD2,TRBV7-2,few,CASSILAEYNEQFF,TGTGCCAGCAGCATTCTAGCGGAGTACAATGAGCAGTTCTTC
TRBJ2-1,TRBD2,TRBV7-3,few,CASSLMGGGTYNGQFF,TGTGCCAGCAGCTTAATGGGCGGGGGGACCTACAATGGGCAGTTCTTC
TRBJ2-3,TRBD2,TRBV20-1,few,CSARDSLAGHTDTQYF,TGCAGTGCTAGAGATTCCCTAGCGGGGCACACAGATACGCAGTATTTT
TRBJ2-7,TRBD1,TRBV7-2,few,CASSSGTGVSYEQYF,TGTGCCAGCAGCTCCGGGACAGGTGTCTCCTACGAGCAGTACTTC
TRBJ1-2,NA,TRBV5-1,once,CASSDRDILNYGYTF,TGCGCCAGCAGCGACCGGGACATTCTTAACTATGGCTACACCTTC
TRBJ2-5,NA,TRBV7-2,many,CASSLMGIQETQYF,TGTGCCAGCAGCTTAATGGGGATCCAAGAGACCCAGTACTTC